This is a list of T cell receptor beta chains from one sample in a study of blood T cell repertoires in COVID-19. This table comes from immunoSEQ multiplex PCR, and its TCRdb copy is limited to in-frame clones, with some not included. This table holds 200,000 or so clones, about 82% found once. Sequenced: peripheral blood. The receptors stem from a woman under 40 with acute or convalescent COVID-19. The CDR3 runs from the conserved cysteine through the conserved F or W. A D gene is named only where the DNA matches it firmly.

D gene,V gene,CDR3 protein
.,TRBV29-1,CSVNELGGYNEQFF
.,TRBV9,CASSKSDPGRTEAFF
.,TRBV28,CASSFPGRTEAFF
.,TRBV9,CASSPGLLSTEAFF
TRBD2,TRBV4-3,CASSLVAGAGTDTQYF
.,TRBV9,CASSVVPSMAETQYF
.,TRBV5-1,CAIKGEANTEAFF
TRBD1,TRBV9,CASDDRVGQGYTF
.,TRBV5-6,CASSLRGAAGTGELFF
.,TRBV10-3,CAISDPGSGNSPLHF
TRBD2,TRBV10-3,CATHPGTSLIF
.,TRBV29-1,CSVGVGGRTEAFF
TRBD1,TRBV5-6,CASSFSTGGEKLFF
TRBD1,TRBV7-6,CASSFGTAFNSPLHF
TRBD1,TRBV11-3,CASSAGTGATNEKLFF
.,TRBV5-1,CASTRAGNDEQFF
.,TRBV2,CASILALGAYEQYF
.,TRBV28,CASRTGTRAGELFF
.,TRBV19,CASIDRGSPDAGANVLTF
.,TRBV4-1,CASQTGYDSGNTIYF
TRBD2,TRBV6-2/TRBV6-3,CASSLSAVRSGRLGYNEQFF
TRBD1,TRBV4-1,CASSQAQGAPDYGYTF
.,TRBV7-9,CASSLDGGSRDEQFF
.,TRBV7-9,CASSPEDSTNIQYF
TRBD1,TRBV5-1,CASSPRTGEPYEQYF
TRBD1,TRBV7-9,CASSLSARGREKLFF
TRBD1,TRBV13,CASSKNGQGITGELFF